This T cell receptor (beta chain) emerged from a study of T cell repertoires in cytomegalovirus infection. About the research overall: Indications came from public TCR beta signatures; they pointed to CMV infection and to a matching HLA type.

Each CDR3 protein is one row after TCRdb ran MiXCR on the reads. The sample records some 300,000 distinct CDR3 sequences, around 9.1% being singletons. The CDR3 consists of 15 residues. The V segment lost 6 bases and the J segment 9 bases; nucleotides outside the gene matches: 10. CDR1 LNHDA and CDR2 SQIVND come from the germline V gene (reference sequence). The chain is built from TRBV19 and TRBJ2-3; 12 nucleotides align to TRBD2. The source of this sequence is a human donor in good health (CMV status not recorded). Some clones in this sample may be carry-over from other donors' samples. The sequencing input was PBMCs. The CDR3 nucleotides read TGTGCCAGTAGGTTTTCTCTAGCGGGGGGGCAAACGCAGTATTTT. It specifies CASRFSLAGGQTQYF.